A selection of T cell receptor beta chains follows, all from one sample in a study of blood T cell repertoires in COVID-19. This table comes from immunoSEQ multiplex PCR, and its TCRdb copy is limited to in-frame clones, with some not included. The sample has approximately 200,000 clones; nearly 90% are singletons. The specimen sequenced was PBMCs or T cells enriched from blood (not recorded which). The receptors were gathered from a woman between 35 and 50 years old with acute COVID-19. Each CDR3 is given with its conserved first and last residue. Fields, in order: V gene, J gene, CDR3 length, clone size, D gene, CDR3 protein. The D gene is left open where the match is weak. A clone size is listed for some rows: how often the clone was seen (once, few, many), or a class if it is expanded.

>TRBV28|TRBJ2-1|17|few|TRBD2
CASSKSGLLAAYNEQFF
>TRBV2|TRBJ1-5|16|.|TRBD1
CASSRDRGRRNQPQHF
>TRBV20-1|TRBJ1-3|14|.|.
CSASITGTGNTIYF
>TRBV24-1|TRBJ2-3|17|.|.
CATSDGGTVLGGDTQYF
>TRBV29-1|TRBJ2-7|11|.|.
CSVPLRGEQYF
>TRBV7-9|TRBJ2-3|16|.|TRBD2
CASSLGPSGSTDTQYF
>TRBV11-1|TRBJ2-7|15|.|TRBD2
CASSGTSGPSYEQYF
>TRBV6-5|TRBJ1-2|15|once|.
CASSSQLIQGLSYTF
>TRBV21-1|TRBJ1-5|16|.|.
CASSKGEGASNQPQHF
>TRBV20-1|TRBJ2-3|11|.|.
CSASNTDTQYF
>TRBV7-2|TRBJ1-5|15|.|.
CASSLQGLSNQPQHF
>TRBV19|TRBJ1-1|15|.|TRBD1
CASSFTGGRNTEAFF
>TRBV28|TRBJ2-7|15|.|TRBD2
CASSTGLAGAYEQYF
>TRBV5-4|TRBJ2-1|15|.|.
CASSLGTGAYNEQFF
>TRBV7-2|TRBJ2-3|14|once|.
CASSLAGVLDTQYF
>TRBV4-1|TRBJ1-2|16|few|.
CASSQPREGVKYGYTF
>TRBV5-1|TRBJ2-1|14|.|.
CASSLVGGPGEQFF
>TRBV6-2/TRBV6-3|TRBJ1-2|14|.|.
CASSSGDGFRGYTF
>TRBV7-3|TRBJ1-6|16|.|TRBD1
CASSLQGAVNNSPLHF
>TRBV2|TRBJ2-2|15|.|.
CASTHGTSDTGELFF
>TRBV5-8|TRBJ1-5|15|.|TRBD1
CASSLWDRVNQPQHF
>TRBV5-1|TRBJ2-7|15|.|.
CASSPRAGATYEQYF